The 22 T cell receptor beta chains below come from one sample, sequenced in a study of response to subunit inactivated influenza vaccine. TCRdb re-derived calls from the RT-PCR reads in MiXCR, one entry per CDR3 protein. This sample has about 830,000 distinct CDR3 sequences, with around 20% found just once. Sample: PBMCs from blood, taken less than 6 days after vaccination. These receptors were obtained from a middle-aged man who received an inactivated influenza vaccine.

V usage is TRBV5-1 and J usage is TRBJ2-5, with 11 bases aligning to TRBD1. The CDR3 runs to 14 residues. Germline V gives CDR1 SGHRS, CDR2 YFSETQ. The trim removed 5 bases at V and 5 bases at J, leaving 5 bases unmatched. The CDR3 is CASRPGQGGETQYF. The DNA for the CDR3 is TGCGCCAGCAGACCGGGACAGGGGGGCGAGACCCAGTACTTC.

This clonotype was observed many times. The rearrangement joins TRBV20-1 to TRBJ2-7; 7 bases match TRBD1. The CDR3 covers 15 residues. V gave up 3 bases and J gave up 0 bases; unmatched junction bases: 8. The germline V gene has CDR1 DFQATT and CDR2 SNEGSKA (reference sequence). CDR3 loop: CSASRTGVGSYEQYF. CDR3 bases: TGCAGTGCTAGTAGGACAGGTGTGGGCTCCTACGAGCAGTACTTC.

The table lists this clonotype with a count of one. This sequence joins TRBV9 and TRBJ2-3; D unclear. CDR3 length: 16 residues. The germline V gene encodes CDR1 SGDLS and CDR2 YYNGEE. Trimming cost V 0 bases and J 1 base, with 12 bases left between them. DNA for the CDR3: TGTGCCAGCAGCGTAGATACTGGCTTGCGCACAGATACGCAGTATTTT. Translating gives CASSVDTGLRTDTQYF.

This clonotype was found many times. The chain links TRBV5-1 to TRBJ2-3, with 11 bases that match TRBD2. The CDR3 sequence is 14 residues long. Germline loops: CDR1 SGHRS, CDR2 YFSETQ. V trimming: 9 bases; J trimming: 3 bases; junction bases outside the gene matches: 6. CDR3 coding DNA: TGCGCCACTGCCGGGACTAGCGGAACAGATACGCAGTATTTT. It encodes CATAGTSGTDTQYF.

The chain links TRBV24-1 to TRBJ2-2; TRBD1 or TRBD2 may be the D gene (5 bases each). With 3 bases removed from V and 1 base from J, the gap between germline ends came to 11 bases. Germline V gene data show CDR1 as KGHDR and CDR2 as SFDVKD. This CDR3 contains 16 residues. CDR3 sequence (DNA): TGTGCCACCAGTGATACGGGACGTCTGAACACCGGGGAGCTGTTTTTT. This encodes CATSDTGRLNTGELFF.

This clonotype was detected a few times. The chain combines TRBV7-8 with TRBJ2-1, with D perhaps assigned TRBD1 or TRBD2 (6 bases each). Germline CDR1 is SGHVS and CDR2 is FQNEAQ. The CDR3 consists of 16 residues. With 5 bases removed from V and 0 bases from J, the gap between germline ends came to 14 bases. The CDR3 loop is CASSPLGGLSYNEQFF. DNA of the CDR3: TGTGCCAGCAGCCCCCTGGGGGGCCTCTCCTACAATGAGCAGTTCTTC.

The chain joins TRBV10-3 to TRBJ1-3; a weak D match, TRBD1 (5 bases). Looked up from germline, CDR1 is ENHRY and CDR2 is SYGVKD. V lost 6 bases to trimming and J lost 0 bases, with 18 bases between them. This CDR3 region has 17 residues. In nucleotides, the CDR3 is TGTGCCATCAGAGACGGGACCTCGACCCCCTCTGGAAACACCATATATTTT. Translation: CAIRDGTSTPSGNTIYF.

This clonotype showed up just a few times. The V gene is TRBV20-1, the J gene TRBJ2-7; D may match TRBD1 or TRBD2 (5 bases each). CDR3 length: 14 amino acids. Trimming removed 8 bases at V and 6 bases at J, with 23 bases between. CDR1 and CDR2 (germline): DFQATT, SNEGSKA (reference sequence). The CDR3 sequence: CSTRLGPPTTEQYF. CDR3 DNA: TGCAGTACCCGCCTGGGACCTCCGACGACCGAGCAGTACTTC.

This clonotype was picked up a small number of times. Here the CDR3 omits its conserved ending phenylalanine or tryptophan, so a read error is the likely source. The limits of the CDR3 on the DNA are not certain, so only TCRdb's listed CDR3 is given. This sequence joins TRBV21-1 and TRBJ2-1; the D call of TRBD1 is as the table states it, not checked on the DNA. TRBV21-1 is an annotated pseudogene. The CDR3 contains 13 residues when both ends are counted. Here the CDR3 reads CASSHQSRTGPSG.

The CDR3 region is CASSPGAGRKDYGYTF. The CDR3 nucleotides are TGTGCCAGCAGCCCTGGGGCAGGGAGAAAGGACTATGGCTACACCTTC. The chain has TRBV7-6 and TRBJ1-2; D may be TRBD1 (5 bases). Germline V gene data show CDR1 as SGHVS and CDR2 as FNYEAQ. This CDR3 spans 16 amino acids. V was pared by 5 bases and J by 3 bases, with 19 bases between.

Many counts were recorded for this clonotype. The rearrangement joins TRBV29-1 to TRBJ2-1, with TRBD2 matching over 11 bases. V lost 0 bases and J lost 5; bases outside the gene matches: 6. This CDR3 is 16 amino acids long. Germline assignment: CDR1 SQVTM and CDR2 ANQGSEA. The CDR3 reads CSVEDLASGRHNEQFF. CDR3 nucleotides: TGCAGCGTTGAAGATCTGGCTAGCGGGAGGCACAATGAGCAGTTCTTC.

This chain uses TRBV3-1 with TRBJ2-3; TRBD2 agrees at 8 bases. Trimming removed 2 bases from V and 13 bases from J; junction bases left unmatched: 5. Germline V gene sequence: CDR1 LGHDT, CDR2 YNNKEL (reference sequence). This CDR3 comprises 12 residues. In nucleotides, the CDR3 is TGTGCCAGCAGCCAACAGCGGGGGCGAGAGTATTTT. As protein: CASSQQRGREYF.

The chain uses TRBV20-1 and TRBJ1-1; the D gene is possibly TRBD1 (5 bases). The CDR3 runs 13 residues. V lost 7 bases to trimming and J lost 2 bases, with 14 bases between them. Germline V lookup: CDR1 DFQATT, CDR2 SNEGSKA (reference sequence). Written as DNA, the CDR3 is TGCAGTGGGCCGGGACGGGGAAACACTGAAGCTTTCTTT. Encoded protein: CSGPGRGNTEAFF.

V usage is TRBV12-3 or TRBV12-4 and J usage is TRBJ1-6; TRBD1 might be the D (5 bases). The CDR3 extends over 15 amino acids. V lost 2 bases and J 6 bases, leaving 11 bases between the germline ends. CDR3 residues: CASSLRVRVNSPLHF. As DNA, the CDR3 is TGTGCCAGCAGTTTAAGGGTCAGGGTTAATTCACCCCTCCACTTT.

The V gene is TRBV20-1, the J gene TRBJ2-1; 7 positions agree with TRBD2. This CDR3 region has 16 residues. Losses at the gene ends were 1 base for V and 6 bases for J; bases not matched to a gene: 12. Germline V gives CDR1 DFQATT, CDR2 SNEGSKA (reference sequence). The CDR3 DNA reads TGCAGTGCTAGAGTTTGGGCTAGCGGCACCCCCAATGAGCAGTTCTTC. Protein: CSARVWASGTPNEQFF.

The rearrangement links TRBV7-2 to TRBJ2-3, with 7 bases matching TRBD1. V lost 4 bases to trimming and J lost 0 bases; unmatched junction nucleotides: 4. Germline CDR1 and CDR2: SGHTA and FQGNSA. The CDR3 runs 15 residues. The CDR3 sequence: CASSWDRPSTDTQYF. CDR3 in DNA: TGTGCCAGCAGCTGGGACAGACCTAGCACAGATACGCAGTATTTT.

In this sample, this clonotype turned up a few times. The rearrangement joins TRBV7-9 to TRBJ2-7; 7 bases fit TRBD1. Trimming at V came to 4 bases and at J to 6 bases, leaving 9 bases not matched to a gene. The CDR3 totals 14 residues. The V gene's germline CDR1 is SEHNR and CDR2 FQNEAQ (reference sequence). The CDR3 DNA follows: TGTGCCAGCAGCTATCGGACAGGCGGGTTCGAGCAGTACTTC. Translation gives CASSYRTGGFEQYF.

This sequence joins TRBV29-1 and TRBJ1-2, with D unresolved. The CDR3 runs 12 residues. The ends were cut back, 5 bases at V and 6 bases at J, with 13 bases in the middle. The germline gives CDR1 SQVTM, CDR2 ANQGSEA. The DNA of the CDR3 is TGCAGCGTTTCCGACGGTGGGCATGGCTACACCTTC. This encodes CSVSDGGHGYTF.

This sequence joins TRBV7-2 and TRBJ2-5; D gene unclear. The V end lost 2 bases, the J end lost 2 bases, and 3 bases lay between the germline ends. The germline V gene encodes CDR1 SGHTA and CDR2 FQGNSA. The CDR3 totals 12 residues. The CDR3: CASSLHQETQYF. CDR3 nucleotide sequence: TGTGCCAGCAGCTTACATCAAGAGACCCAGTACTTC.

This clonotype was seen just once. The genes are TRBV7-9 and TRBJ1-2, with TRBD1 as a possible D gene (5 bases). Germline CDR1 reads SEHNR; CDR2 reads FQNEAQ (reference sequence). The ends were cut back, 4 bases at V and 7 bases at J, with 13 bases in the middle. The CDR3 extends over 13 amino acids. In nucleotides, the CDR3 is TGTGCCAGCAGCTCGGGGCCTGTAGCTGGCTACACCTTC. Residues: CASSSGPVAGYTF.

V usage is TRBV12-3 or TRBV12-4 and J usage is TRBJ2-5; D remains unclear. Trimming shortened V by 2 bases and J by 5 bases, and 9 bases separated the two germline ends. There are 13 residues in the CDR3. CDR3 in amino acids: CASSLRKPETQYF. DNA for the CDR3: TGTGCCAGCAGTTTAAGGAAGCCGGAGACCCAGTACTTC.

This clonotype showed up just a few times. This rearrangement joins TRBV6-5 to TRBJ1-3; 7 bases are shared with TRBD1. Trimming took 0 bases from V and 5 from J; bases not matched to a gene: 13. The length of the CDR3 is 18 residues. Germline loops: CDR1 MNHEY, CDR2 SVGAGI. CDR3 DNA: TGTGCCAGCAGTTACTCGACCCCAAACAGGGGACTGCGAAACACCATATATTTT. As protein: CASSYSTPNRGLRNTIYF.